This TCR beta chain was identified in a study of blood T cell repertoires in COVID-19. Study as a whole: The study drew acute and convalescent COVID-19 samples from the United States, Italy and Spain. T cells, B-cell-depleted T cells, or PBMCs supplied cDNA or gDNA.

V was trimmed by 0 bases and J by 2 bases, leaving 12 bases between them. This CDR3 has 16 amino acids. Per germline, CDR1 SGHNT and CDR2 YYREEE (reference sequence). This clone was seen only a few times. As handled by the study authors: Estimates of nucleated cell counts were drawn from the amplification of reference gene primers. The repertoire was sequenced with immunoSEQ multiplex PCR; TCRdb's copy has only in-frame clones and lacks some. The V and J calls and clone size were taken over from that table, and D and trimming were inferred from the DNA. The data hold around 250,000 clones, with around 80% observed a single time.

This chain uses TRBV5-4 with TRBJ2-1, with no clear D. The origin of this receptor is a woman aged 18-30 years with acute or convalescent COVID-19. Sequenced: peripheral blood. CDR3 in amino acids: CASSLADAQAYNEQFF. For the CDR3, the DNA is TGTGCCAGCAGCTTGGCTGACGCCCAGGCCTACAATGAGCAGTTCTTC.